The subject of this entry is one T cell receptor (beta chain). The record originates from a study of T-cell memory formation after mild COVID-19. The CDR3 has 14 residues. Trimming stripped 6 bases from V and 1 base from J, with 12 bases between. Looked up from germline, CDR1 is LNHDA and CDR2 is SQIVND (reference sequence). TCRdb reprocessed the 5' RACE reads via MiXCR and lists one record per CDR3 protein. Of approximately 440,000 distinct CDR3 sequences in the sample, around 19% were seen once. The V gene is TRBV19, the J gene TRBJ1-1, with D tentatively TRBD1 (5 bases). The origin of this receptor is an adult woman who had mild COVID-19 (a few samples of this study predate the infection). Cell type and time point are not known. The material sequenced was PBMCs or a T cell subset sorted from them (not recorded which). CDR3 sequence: CASSSVGGNTEAFF. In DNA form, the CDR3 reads TGTGCCAGTAGCTCAGTTGGGGGGAACACTGAAGCTTTCTTT.